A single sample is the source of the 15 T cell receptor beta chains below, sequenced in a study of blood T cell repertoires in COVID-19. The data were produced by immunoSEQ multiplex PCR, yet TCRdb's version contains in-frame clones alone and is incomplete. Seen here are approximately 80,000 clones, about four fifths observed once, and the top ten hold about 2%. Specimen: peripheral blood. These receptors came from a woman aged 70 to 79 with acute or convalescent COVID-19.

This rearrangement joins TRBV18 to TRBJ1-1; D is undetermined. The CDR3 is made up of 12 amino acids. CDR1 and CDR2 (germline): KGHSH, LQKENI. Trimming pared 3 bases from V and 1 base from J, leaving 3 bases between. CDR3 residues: CASSPRNTEAFF. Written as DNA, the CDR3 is TGTGCCAGCTCACCTCGGAACACTGAAGCTTTCTTT.

The chain's CDR3 is CSVRGRVGTGELFF. As DNA, the CDR3 is TGCAGCGTTAGGGGCAGGGTGGGCACCGGGGAGCTGTTTTTT. This chain connects TRBV29-1 to TRBJ2-2, with TRBD1 as a possible D gene (5 bases). This CDR3 is 14 amino acids long. Germline-derived CDR1 and CDR2 are SQVTM and ANQGSEA. With 5 bases removed from V and 4 bases from J, the gap between germline ends came to 14 bases.

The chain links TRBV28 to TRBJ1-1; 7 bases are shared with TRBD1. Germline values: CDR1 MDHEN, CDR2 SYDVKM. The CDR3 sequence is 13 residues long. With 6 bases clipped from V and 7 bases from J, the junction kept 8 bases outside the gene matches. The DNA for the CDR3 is TGTGCCAGCAGCCTAATAGGGGGCCTTGAAGCTTTCTTT. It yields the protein CASSLIGGLEAFF.

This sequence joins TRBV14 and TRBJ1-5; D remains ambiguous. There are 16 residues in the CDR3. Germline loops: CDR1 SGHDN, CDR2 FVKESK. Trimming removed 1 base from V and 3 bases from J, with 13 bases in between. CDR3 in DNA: TGTGCCAGCAGCCAAGTAACAGTTCTTACCAATCAGCCCCAGCATTTT. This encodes CASSQVTVLTNQPQHF.

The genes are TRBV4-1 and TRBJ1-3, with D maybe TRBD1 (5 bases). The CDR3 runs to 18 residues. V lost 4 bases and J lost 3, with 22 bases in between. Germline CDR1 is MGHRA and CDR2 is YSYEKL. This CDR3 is CASSLYLTSGALGNTIYF. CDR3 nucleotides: TGCGCCAGCAGCCTATACTTAACCAGCGGGGCGCTTGGAAACACCATATATTTT.

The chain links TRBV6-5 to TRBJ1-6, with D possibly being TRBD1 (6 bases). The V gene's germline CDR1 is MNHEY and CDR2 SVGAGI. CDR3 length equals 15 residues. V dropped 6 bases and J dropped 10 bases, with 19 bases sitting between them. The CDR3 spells CASRPTTGLGSPLHF. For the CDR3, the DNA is TGTGCCAGCAGACCCACAACAGGGTTAGGGTCACCCCTCCACTTT.

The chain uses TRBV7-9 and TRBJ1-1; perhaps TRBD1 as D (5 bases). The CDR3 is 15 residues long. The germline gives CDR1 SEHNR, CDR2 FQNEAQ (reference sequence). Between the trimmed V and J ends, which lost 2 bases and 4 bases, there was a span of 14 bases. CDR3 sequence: CASSLPWQGRTEAFF. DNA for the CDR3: TGTGCCAGCAGCTTACCGTGGCAGGGCCGCACTGAAGCTTTCTTT.

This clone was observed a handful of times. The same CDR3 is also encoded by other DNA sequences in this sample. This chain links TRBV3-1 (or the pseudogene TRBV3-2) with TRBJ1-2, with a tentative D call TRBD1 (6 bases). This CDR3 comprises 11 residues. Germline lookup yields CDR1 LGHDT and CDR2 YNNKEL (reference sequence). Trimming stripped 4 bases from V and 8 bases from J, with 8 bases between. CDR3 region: CASSPGQGYTF. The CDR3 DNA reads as TGTGCCAGCAGCCCCGGACAGGGCTACACCTTC.

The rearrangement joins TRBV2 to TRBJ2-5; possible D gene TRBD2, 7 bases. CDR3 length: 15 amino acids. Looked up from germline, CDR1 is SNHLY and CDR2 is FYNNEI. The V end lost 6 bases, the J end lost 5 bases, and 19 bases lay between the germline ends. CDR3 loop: CASRDQLGGLETQYF. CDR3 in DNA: TGTGCCAGCAGGGACCAACTCGGGGGGCTTGAGACCCAGTACTTC.

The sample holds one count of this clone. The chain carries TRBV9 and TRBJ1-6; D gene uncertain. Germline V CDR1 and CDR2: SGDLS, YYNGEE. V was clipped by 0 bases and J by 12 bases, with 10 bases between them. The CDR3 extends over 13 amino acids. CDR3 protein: CASSVEQSLPLHF. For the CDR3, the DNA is TGTGCCAGCAGCGTAGAACAGTCCTTACCCCTCCACTTT.

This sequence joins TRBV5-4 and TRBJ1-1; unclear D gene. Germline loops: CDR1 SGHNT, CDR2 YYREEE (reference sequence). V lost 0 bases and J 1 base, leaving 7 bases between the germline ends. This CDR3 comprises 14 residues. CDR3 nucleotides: TGTGCCAGCAGCTTGGACAGCCAGAACACTGAAGCTTTCTTT. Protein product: CASSLDSQNTEAFF.

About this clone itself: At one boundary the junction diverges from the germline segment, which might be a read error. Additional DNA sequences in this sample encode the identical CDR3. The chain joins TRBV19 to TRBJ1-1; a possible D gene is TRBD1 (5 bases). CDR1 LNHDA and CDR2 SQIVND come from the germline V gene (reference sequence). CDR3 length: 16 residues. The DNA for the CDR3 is TGCGCCAGTAGTCCGCTGGCGGGGCAGAGGGACACTGAAGCTTTCTTT. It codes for CASSPLAGQRDTEAFF.

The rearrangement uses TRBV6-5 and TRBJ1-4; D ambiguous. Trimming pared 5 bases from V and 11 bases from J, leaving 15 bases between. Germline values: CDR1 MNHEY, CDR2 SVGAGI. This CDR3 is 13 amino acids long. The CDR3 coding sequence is TGTGCCAGCAGTACCCCTGCAGTGAAGAAACTGTTTTTT. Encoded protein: CASSTPAVKKLFF.

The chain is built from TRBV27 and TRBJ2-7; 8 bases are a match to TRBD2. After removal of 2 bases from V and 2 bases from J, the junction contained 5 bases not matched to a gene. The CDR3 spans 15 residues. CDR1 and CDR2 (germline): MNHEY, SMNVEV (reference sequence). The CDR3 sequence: CASSLRAGAPYEQYF. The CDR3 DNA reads TGTGCCAGCAGTTTAAGAGCGGGGGCCCCCTACGAGCAGTACTTC.

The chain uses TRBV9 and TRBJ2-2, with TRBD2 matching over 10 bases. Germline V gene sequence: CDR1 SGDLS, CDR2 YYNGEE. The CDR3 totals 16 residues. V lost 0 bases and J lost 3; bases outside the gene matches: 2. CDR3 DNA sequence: TGTGCCAGCAGCGTAGCAGCGGGGGGGGACACCGGGGAGCTGTTTTTT. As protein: CASSVAAGGDTGELFF.